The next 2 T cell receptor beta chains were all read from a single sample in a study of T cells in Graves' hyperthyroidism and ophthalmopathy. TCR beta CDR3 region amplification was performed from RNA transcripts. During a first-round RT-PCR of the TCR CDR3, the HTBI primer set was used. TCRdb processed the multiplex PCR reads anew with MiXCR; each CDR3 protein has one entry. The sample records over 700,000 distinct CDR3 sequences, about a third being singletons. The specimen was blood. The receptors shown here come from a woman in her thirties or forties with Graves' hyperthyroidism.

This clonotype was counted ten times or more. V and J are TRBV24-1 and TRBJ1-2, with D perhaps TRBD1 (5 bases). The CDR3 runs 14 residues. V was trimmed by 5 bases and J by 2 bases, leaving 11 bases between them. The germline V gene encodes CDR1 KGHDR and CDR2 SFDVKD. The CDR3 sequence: CATSGLDTNYGYTF. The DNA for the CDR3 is TGTGCCACCAGTGGCTTGGACACCAACTATGGCTACACCTTC.

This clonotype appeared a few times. The CDR3 coding sequence is TGCAGTGCTAGGCCCGTTGGGCCCGGGGGAGCTTTCTTT. Translating it yields CSARPVGPGGAFF. The J gene is TRBJ1-1, the V gene TRBV20-1, with TRBD1 as a possible D gene (5 bases). V was trimmed by 3 bases and J by 10 bases, leaving 18 bases between them. CDR1 is DFQATT, CDR2 SNEGSKA, per germline (reference sequence). The CDR3 sequence is 13 residues long.